The 10 T cell receptor beta chains reported below all come from one sample, sequenced in a study of blood T cell repertoires in COVID-19. Clones were read by immunoSEQ multiplex PCR, and TCRdb kept only the in-frame ones, dropping some. The sample includes about 260,000 clones, around 87% seen only once; the top ten take about 1.6%. Sequencing input: peripheral blood. The source is a woman in her thirties or forties who had recovered from COVID-19.

The V gene is TRBV5-1, the J gene TRBJ2-1, with 8 bases lining up with TRBD1. This CDR3 is 14 amino acids long. Trimming at V came to 4 bases and at J to 4 bases, leaving 4 bases not matched to a gene. Germline V gives CDR1 SGHRS, CDR2 YFSETQ. The CDR3 is CASSVGQGYNEQFF. The DNA for the CDR3 is TGCGCCAGCAGCGTCGGACAGGGATACAATGAGCAGTTCTTC.

V gene TRBV5-1 combines with J gene TRBJ1-3, with D possibly TRBD1 on 5 matching bases. The ends were cut back, 3 bases at V and 0 bases at J, with 19 bases in the middle. This CDR3 has 18 residues. Germline-derived CDR1 and CDR2 are SGHRS and YFSETQ. This CDR3 reads CASSSLGGKANSGNTIYF. The DNA of the CDR3 is TGCGCCAGCAGCTCCTTGGGGGGGAAGGCGAACTCTGGAAACACCATATATTTT. The full variable domain, in which reference TRBV5-1 and TRBJ1-3 provide the parts outside the CDR3, is KAGVTQTPRYLIKTRGQQVTLSCSPISGHRSVSWYQQTPGQGLQFLFEYFSETQRNKGNFPGRFSGRQFSNSRSEMNVSTLELGDSALYLCASSSLGGKANSGNTIYFGEGSWLTVV.

The count of this clone is one. This chain links TRBV30 with TRBJ2-3; no clear D gene. This CDR3 spans 13 amino acids. CDR1 is GTSNPN, CDR2 SVGIG, per germline (reference sequence). Trimming stripped 3 bases from V and 1 base from J, with 8 bases between. The CDR3 DNA reads TGTGCCTGGAGGTTGCAGGGCACAGATACGCAGTATTTT. It encodes CAWRLQGTDTQYF.

This chain uses TRBV7-8 with TRBJ1-1, with 7 bases lining up with TRBD1. This CDR3 is built from 13 residues. With 8 bases clipped from V and 0 bases from J, the junction kept 3 bases outside the gene matches. Germline loops: CDR1 SGHVS, CDR2 FQNEAQ. The CDR3 DNA reads as TGTGCCAGCGTGACAGGGATGAACACTGAAGCTTTCTTT. It codes for CASVTGMNTEAFF.

In nucleotides, the CDR3 is TGTGCCAGCAGTGAAGGCCCACTGTCGGTGTACGAGCAGTACTTC. This translates into CASSEGPLSVYEQYF. The rearrangement joins TRBV6-1 to TRBJ2-7; D unclear. This CDR3 spans 15 amino acids. Trimming stripped 1 base from V and 4 bases from J, with 14 bases between. Germline V gene data show CDR1 as MNHNS and CDR2 as SASEGT.

The chain recombines TRBV4-3 with TRBJ1-6, with D tentatively TRBD1 (6 bases). Germline V gene sequence: CDR1 LGHNA, CDR2 YSLEER. Trimming stripped 0 bases from V and 5 bases from J, with 17 bases between. This CDR3 is 18 amino acids long. Written as DNA, the CDR3 is TGCGCCAGCAGCCAAGAAACTCAGGGGCCGGGGAATAATTCACCCCTCCACTTT. It translates to CASSQETQGPGNNSPLHF.

The genes are TRBV7-2 and TRBJ1-5, with 9 bases lining up with TRBD1. The CDR3 length is 17 residues. Looked up from germline, CDR1 is SGHTA and CDR2 is FQGNSA. The trim removed 5 bases at V and 0 bases at J, leaving 8 bases unmatched. The CDR3 spells CASSLGQGRVSNQPQHF. CDR3 coding DNA: TGTGCCAGCAGCCTAGGACAGGGGAGGGTTAGCAATCAGCCCCAGCATTTT. Full variable domain (missing parts from reference TRBV7-2 and TRBJ1-5): GAGVSQSPSNKVTEKGKDVELRCDPISGHTALYWYRQSLGQGLEFLIYFQGNSAPDKSGLPSDRFSAERTGGSVSTLTIQRTQQEDSAVYLCASSLGQGRVSNQPQHFGDGTRLSIL.

The CDR3 coding sequence is TGCAGCGTTTACGGGGACACTGAAGCTTTCTTT. It specifies CSVYGDTEAFF. This rearrangement joins TRBV29-1 to TRBJ1-1; D gene uncertain. This CDR3 is built from 11 residues. V dropped 5 bases and J dropped 3 bases, with 7 bases sitting between them. CDR1 and CDR2 from the germline V gene are SQVTM and ANQGSEA.

The chain uses TRBV12-5 and TRBJ2-5; 10 bases are a match to TRBD1. CDR1 is LGHNT, CDR2 FRNRAP, per germline. V lost 1 base and J lost 4; bases outside the gene matches: 0. The CDR3 is 14 amino acids. The CDR3 loop is CASGLGTGGETQYF. In nucleotides, the CDR3 is TGTGCTAGTGGTTTGGGGACAGGGGGAGAGACCCAGTACTTC. Based on the CDR3 plus reference TRBV12-5 and TRBJ2-5, the full variable domain is DARVTQTPRHKVTEMGQEVTMRCQPILGHNTVFWYRQTMMQGLELLAYFRNRAPLDDSGMPKDRFSAEMPDATLATLKIQPSEPRDSAVYFCASGLGTGGETQYFGPGTRLLVL.

The V call is TRBV6-5, the J call TRBJ2-3; TRBD2 matches at 7 bases. Germline V gene data show CDR1 as MNHEY and CDR2 as SVGAGI. With 10 bases clipped from V and 0 bases from J, the junction kept 4 bases outside the gene matches. CDR3 length equals 13 residues. CDR3 in amino acids: CAIASGSTDTQYF. CDR3 nucleotide sequence: TGTGCCATCGCTAGCGGTAGCACAGATACGCAGTATTTT.